The present T cell receptor beta chain was sequenced within a study of T cells in Graves' hyperthyroidism and ophthalmopathy. Overall study results and limits: Among clonotypes expanded in thyroid above 0.001, most were also found in blood.

V was pared by 2 bases and J by 7 bases, with 14 bases between. The CDR3 is 15 amino acids. Looked up from germline, CDR1 is SNHLY and CDR2 is FYNNEI. The CDR3 regions of TCR beta were amplified from RNA transcripts. The study used the HTBI primer set for a first-round RT-PCR of the TCR CDR3. TCRdb reprocessed the multiplex PCR reads with MiXCR, giving one entry per CDR3 protein. Of 550,000 to 600,000 distinct CDR3 sequences in the sample, around 46% were seen once. Only one count was recorded for this clonotype. Antigen specificity is unknown. The chain combines TRBV2 with TRBJ2-2, with TRBD1 as a possible D gene (6 bases). Sequenced material: peripheral blood or thyroid tissue (not recorded which). This sequence was found in an adult woman with Graves' disease, either hyperthyroidism or ophthalmopathy (not recorded which). The CDR3 DNA is TGTGCCAGCAGTGAACAGGGGAGATTCGGCGGGGAGCTGTTTTTT. Translation gives CASSEQGRFGGELFF.